This is a list of T cell receptor beta chains from one sample in a study of blood T cell repertoires in COVID-19. Sequenced by immunoSEQ multiplex PCR; TCRdb stores in-frame clones only, minus some. The repertoire includes some 200,000 clones, 75% to 90% of them detected once, and under 7.5% sits in the top ten. Sequencing was performed on peripheral blood. The receptors come from a woman in her thirties or forties with acute or convalescent COVID-19. The CDR3 runs from the conserved cysteine through the conserved F or W. The order of the fields is D gene, J gene, clone size, V gene, CDR3 DNA, CDR3 protein. D genes are given only for firm matches. A clone size is listed for some rows: how often the clone was seen (once, few, many), or a class if it is expanded.

>NA|TRBJ1-2|NA|TRBV7-9
TGTGCCAGCAGCTCCAGGGATGGAGGCTACACCTTC
CASSSRDGGYTF
>TRBD1|TRBJ2-7|few|TRBV30
TGTGCCTGGAGTGTAGGGGGCCTCGCCGACGGGCAGTACTTC
CAWSVGGLADGQYF
>NA|TRBJ2-5|few|TRBV3-1/TRBV3-2
TGTGCCAGCAGCCAGCTCCGGGAGACCCAGTACTTC
CASSQLRETQYF
>TRBD2|TRBJ2-7|NA|TRBV7-9
TGTGCCAGCAGCTTCCCCGGGACTAAAAACGAGCAGTACTTC
CASSFPGTKNEQYF
>NA|TRBJ1-5|NA|TRBV27
TGTGCCAGCAGTACCTCCAGGGGAGCCTGGGGCAATCAGCCCCAGCATTTT
CASSTSRGAWGNQPQHF
>TRBD1|TRBJ1-2|once|TRBV7-2
TGTGCCAGCAGCGTAGACAGGGGGCATGGATATGGCTACACCTTC
CASSVDRGHGYGYTF
>TRBD2|TRBJ2-1|NA|TRBV29-1
TGCAGCGGACTAGCGGGAGGGGGTGAGCAGTTCTTC
CSGLAGGGEQFF
>TRBD1|TRBJ2-7|NA|TRBV6-6
TGTGCCAGCAGTTTGGGACAGGGAAACTACGAGCAGTACTTC
CASSLGQGNYEQYF
>NA|TRBJ1-6|NA|TRBV28
TGTGCCACCATAACACCACAGGGTTCTCGTTCACCCCTCCACTTT
CATITPQGSRSPLHF
>NA|TRBJ1-6|NA|TRBV19
TGTGCCAGTAGTGCCGGTGGCAGGGCATATAATTCACCCCTCCACTTT
CASSAGGRAYNSPLHF
>NA|TRBJ2-1|NA|TRBV3-1/TRBV3-2
TGTGCCAGCAGCCAAGATCCGCAGAACAATGAGCAGTTCTTC
CASSQDPQNNEQFF
>NA|TRBJ1-1|NA|TRBV5-4
TGTGCCAGCAGCCCAGGGGCAGCCACGAACACTGAAGCTTTCTTT
CASSPGAATNTEAFF
>NA|TRBJ1-5|NA|TRBV6-5
TGTGCCAGCAGGCCGGGGTCGAGTAGCAATCAGCCCCAGCATTTT
CASRPGSSSNQPQHF
>NA|TRBJ1-6|NA|TRBV7-2
TGTGCCAGCAGCCCCCCGGGTGACAGAGTTAATTCACCCCTCCACTTT
CASSPPGDRVNSPLHF
>NA|TRBJ1-2|NA|TRBV5-4
TGTGCCAGCAGCCTTGCGCGGGGGTATGACTATGGCTACACCTTC
CASSLARGYDYGYTF
>TRBD2|TRBJ2-1|NA|TRBV24-1
TGTGCCACCAGTGACGGGACTAGCGGGGGGGCCGGGTCCTACAATGAGCAGTTCTTC
CATSDGTSGGAGSYNEQFF
>NA|TRBJ1-3|NA|TRBV3-1/TRBV3-2
TGTGCCAGCAGCCAAGATCCGCAGGGCTGGTCGTATGGAAACACCATATATTTT
CASSQDPQGWSYGNTIYF
>NA|TRBJ1-2|once|TRBV7-9
TGTGCCAGCAGTGATCTCCGGGACAACCCTTTGGGCTACACCTTC
CASSDLRDNPLGYTF
>TRBD1|TRBJ2-3|NA|TRBV28
TGTGCCAGCAGTCCCCCACCGGGACAGGGAACAGATACGCAGTATTTT
CASSPPPGQGTDTQYF
>NA|TRBJ2-3|NA|TRBV28
TGTGCCAGCGGCCCCGGGGAAGGGACAGATACGCAGTATTTT
CASGPGEGTDTQYF
>NA|TRBJ2-7|NA|TRBV6-5
TGTGCCAGCAGTTACTCCCCCGTAGGGGGAACCTACGAGCAGTACTTC
CASSYSPVGGTYEQYF
>NA|TRBJ2-5|NA|TRBV18
TGTGCCAGCTCACCGTCGCGGGGGCACCAAGAGACCCAGTACTTC
CASSPSRGHQETQYF
>NA|TRBJ1-1|NA|TRBV28
TGTGCCAGCAGTTTAGGAGGCCAAGGGACTGAAGCTTTCTTT
CASSLGGQGTEAFF
>TRBD1|TRBJ2-2|once|TRBV6-4
TGTGCCAGCAGTGGAACGTTGGGACAGGGTGCAACCGGGGAGCTGTTTTTT
CASSGTLGQGATGELFF
>TRBD2|TRBJ2-1|NA|TRBV28
TGTGCCGGAGGGACTAGCGGGGCAAACAATGAGCAGTTCTTC
CAGGTSGANNEQFF
>NA|TRBJ2-1|NA|TRBV12-3/TRBV12-4
TGTGCCAGCAGTGGAGACTACAATGAGCAGTTCTTC
CASSGDYNEQFF
>NA|TRBJ2-7|NA|TRBV13
TGTGCCAGCAGCCCACCCCTAGGCGGGCCACCCTACGAGCAGTACTTC
CASSPPLGGPPYEQYF
>TRBD2|TRBJ2-5|NA|TRBV2
TGTGCCAGCAGTGTAGTAGCTAGCGGGGGGGAAGAGACCCAGTACTTC
CASSVVASGGEETQYF
>NA|TRBJ2-2|once|TRBV18
TGTGCCAGCTCACCAACTCCCGGCGGGGAGCTGTTTTTT
CASSPTPGGELFF
>TRBD2|TRBJ2-6|NA|TRBV3-1/TRBV3-2
TGTGCCAGCAGCCCACGGACTAGCGGGAGCTCTGGGGCCAACGTCCTGACTTTC
CASSPRTSGSSGANVLTF
>NA|TRBJ1-6|NA|TRBV5-1
TGCGCCAGCAGCTTGCGACCCGGAGGTCCGGATGATAATTCACCCCTCCACTTT
CASSLRPGGPDDNSPLHF
>TRBD1|TRBJ2-5|NA|TRBV5-1
TGCGCCAGCAGCTTGAGAACAGGGGGGCAAGAGACCCAGTACTTC
CASSLRTGGQETQYF
>NA|TRBJ1-2|once|TRBV7-9
TGTGCCAGCAGCTTAGCCTGGGGGCAGACTGGCTACACCTTC
CASSLAWGQTGYTF
>NA|TRBJ2-3|NA|TRBV10-3
TGTGCCATCCTTACCACGTTGGCTAGCACAGATACGCAGTATTTT
CAILTTLASTDTQYF
>TRBD1|TRBJ1-1|NA|TRBV2
TGTGCCACCCGACAGGGAAGAGACACTGAAGCTTTCTTT
CATRQGRDTEAFF
>NA|TRBJ1-2|NA|TRBV5-1
TGCGCCAGCAGCTTGACGAGTGGGGAGAACTATGGCTACACCTTC
CASSLTSGENYGYTF
>NA|TRBJ2-5|once|TRBV7-9
TGTGCCAGCAGCTTGAGCATAAGAGGAGAGACCCAGTACTTC
CASSLSIRGETQYF
>NA|TRBJ1-5|NA|TRBV5-1
TGCGCCAGCAGCTTGTCGGGGGATGATCAGCCCCAGCATTTT
CASSLSGDDQPQHF
>NA|TRBJ1-3|NA|TRBV2
TGTGCCAGCAGTGAATTGTTGGGGCCAATCGAGGTTTCGGGAAACACCATATATTTT
CASSELLGPIEVSGNTIYF
>TRBD1|TRBJ2-2|NA|TRBV11-2
TGTGCCAGCAGCTTGTCGAACAGGGGGTCGGGGAGAACCGGGGAGCTGTTTTTT
CASSLSNRGSGRTGELFF
>NA|TRBJ1-6|few|TRBV9
TGTGCCAGCAGCGCCCGACAGCGTAATTCACCCCTCCACTTT
CASSARQRNSPLHF
>TRBD2|TRBJ2-1|NA|TRBV5-8
TGTGCCAGCAGCACCGCCACCACGCGGGGGAATGAGCAGTTCTTC
CASSTATTRGNEQFF
>NA|TRBJ1-1|NA|TRBV19
TGTGCCAGTAAGGTAGCCGTCAACACTGAAGCTTTCTTT
CASKVAVNTEAFF
>TRBD2|TRBJ2-1|NA|TRBV7-9
TGTGCCAGCAGCCCGACTAGCGGGGGGGCCCCCTACAATGAGCAGTTCTTC
CASSPTSGGAPYNEQFF
>TRBD2|TRBJ2-7|NA|TRBV7-8
TGTGCCAGCAGAGCCGGACTAGCGGTCTCCTACGAGCAGTACTTC
CASRAGLAVSYEQYF
>NA|TRBJ1-1|NA|TRBV20-1
TGCAGTGCTAGTGGGGGCAACCTCGTGGCTGAAGCTTTCTTT
CSASGGNLVAEAFF
>TRBD2|TRBJ2-7|NA|TRBV3-1/TRBV3-2
TGTGCCAGCAGCCAAGATTGGACTAGCTACGAGCAGTACTTC
CASSQDWTSYEQYF
>TRBD1|TRBJ2-2|once|TRBV30
TGTGCCTGGAGTAGACAGGGTTATGTCGGGGAGCTGTTTTTT
CAWSRQGYVGELFF
>TRBD2|TRBJ2-7|once|TRBV30
TGTGCCTGGACAAGCGGACTAGCGGATTCCTACGAGCAGTACTTC
CAWTSGLADSYEQYF
>NA|TRBJ2-7|NA|TRBV2
TGTGCCAGCAGTGTGGGACTCACGATAAACTCCTACGAGCAGTACTTC
CASSVGLTINSYEQYF
>TRBD2|TRBJ2-5|NA|TRBV18
TGTGCCAGCTCACCTTTTTCTAGCGGGAGTTCTCCTTTGGAGACCCAGTACTTC
CASSPFSSGSSPLETQYF
>NA|TRBJ1-5|few|TRBV3-1/TRBV3-2
TGTGCCAGCAGCCAAGGACAGAACAATCAGCCCCAGCATTTT
CASSQGQNNQPQHF
>NA|TRBJ1-5|NA|TRBV15
TGTGCCACCAGCAGAGAGGGGCAGGGTCCCCAGCCCCAGCATTTT
CATSREGQGPQPQHF
>TRBD1|TRBJ1-6|NA|TRBV6-5
TGTGCCAGCACCCTAGGGGGCCACGGATATTCACCCCTCCACTTT
CASTLGGHGYSPLHF
>NA|TRBJ2-2|NA|TRBV5-1
TGCGCCAGCAGCTTGGGTGCGTCCGGGGAGCTGTTTTTT
CASSLGASGELFF
>NA|TRBJ2-2|NA|TRBV19
TGTGCCAGTAGTATGGCTGGGAGAATGAGCGGGGAGCTGTTTTTT
CASSMAGRMSGELFF
>NA|TRBJ1-6|once|TRBV6-5
TGTGCCAGCAGGGCCCCCCAGGGGATGAATTCACCCCTCCACTTT
CASRAPQGMNSPLHF